This passage covers 23 T cell receptor beta chains from one sample sequenced in a study of blood T cells in healthy people across ages (dated by TCRdb to between 2014 and 2017). Library preparation employed 5' RACE. The data were produced on an Illumina HiSeq 2500. A second PCR of about 6 to 12 cycles was run with a J-beta primer mix and a sample-barcoded 5' primer. TCRdb's own reprocessing of the public reads used fastp at Q25 and MiXCR and kept productive beta chains. Rows are combined by CDR3 protein, so each entry shows the most common genes and DNA. The sample table lists hundreds of thousands of distinct CDR3 sequences, about 53% of them with a count of one. The ten largest clonotypes hold 30% to 45% of the sample. Sequencing input: blood. The receptors stem from a man aged 55 to 70 in good health.

The chain recombines TRBV7-9 with TRBJ1-2; the D gene is possibly TRBD1 (5 bases). V was shortened by 2 bases and J by 4 bases, with 11 bases between the two germline ends. From germline, CDR1 is SEHNR and CDR2 FQNEAQ (reference sequence). CDR3 length: 14 amino acids. The CDR3 sequence is CASSLRGSSYGYTF. CDR3 in DNA: TGTGCCAGCAGCTTAAGGGGCAGCTCCTATGGCTACACCTTC.

This chain uses TRBV6-5 with TRBJ1-4; a possible D gene is TRBD1 (5 bases). The germline V gene encodes CDR1 MNHEY and CDR2 SVGAGI. V gave up 2 bases and J gave up 4 bases, with 11 bases separating them. CDR3 size: 15 residues. CDR3 region: CASSYGGTGNEKLFF. For the CDR3, the DNA is TGTGCCAGCAGTTACGGGGGGACGGGTAATGAAAAACTGTTTTTT.

Only one count was recorded for this clonotype. The V and J genes are TRBV20-1 and TRBJ2-7, with D possibly matching TRBD1 (6 bases). The CDR3 runs to 13 residues. Deletions cut 1 base from V and 2 bases from J, with 9 bases between. From germline, CDR1 is DFQATT and CDR2 SNEGSKA (reference sequence). The CDR3 DNA reads TGCAGTGCTAGAGTTGCAGGGGCCTACGAGCAGTACTTC. This gives the protein CSARVAGAYEQYF.

The V and J genes are TRBV27 and TRBJ1-4; tentative D call: TRBD1 (6 bases). Germline V lookup: CDR1 MNHEY, CDR2 SMNVEV (reference sequence). This CDR3 spans 15 amino acids. Deletions cut 2 bases from V and 3 bases from J, with 10 bases between. The CDR3 sequence: CASSLIQGPNEKLFF. CDR3 DNA: TGTGCCAGCAGTTTAATCCAGGGGCCTAATGAAAAACTGTTTTTT. The variable domain in full, completed from reference TRBV27 and TRBJ1-4, reads EAQVTQNPRYLITVTGKKLTVTCSQNMNHEYMSWYRQDPGLGLRQIYYSMNVEVTDKGDVPEGYKVSRKEKRNFPLILESPSPNQTSLYFCASSLIQGPNEKLFFGSGTQLSVL.

This clonotype has more than one count but fewer than ten. The rearrangement links TRBV12-3 or TRBV12-4 to TRBJ2-7; 9 bases agree with TRBD2. V shed 3 bases, J shed 4 bases, and the junction held 4 bases outside the gene matches. CDR3 length: 14 residues. CDR3 in amino acids: CASSFAGGKYEQYF. In DNA form, the CDR3 reads TGTGCCAGCAGTTTCGCGGGGGGGAAGTACGAGCAGTACTTC.

The chain has TRBV6-1 and TRBJ2-7; 8 bases agree with TRBD1. The CDR3 consists of 14 residues. CDR1 is MNHNS, CDR2 SASEGT, per germline. V gave up 6 bases and J gave up 2 bases; unmatched junction bases: 6. DNA for the CDR3: TGTGCCAGCAGGGGGACAGGACGGACCTACGAGCAGTACTTC. It is translated as CASRGTGRTYEQYF.

Only one count was recorded for this clonotype. This chain uses TRBV13 with TRBJ2-2; the match to TRBD1 covers 7 bases. Germline assignment: CDR1 PRHDT and CDR2 FYEKMQ (reference sequence). The CDR3 runs to 16 residues. With 6 bases clipped from V and 2 bases from J, the junction kept 9 bases outside the gene matches. The CDR3 nucleotides read TGTGCCAGCAGATCACGACAGGGCCTAAACACCGGGGAGCTGTTTTTT. This gives the protein CASRSRQGLNTGELFF.

This clonotype occurred once. The chain joins TRBV2 to TRBJ2-5; tentative D call: TRBD1 (6 bases). The length of the CDR3 is 14 residues. Between the trimmed V and J ends, which lost 2 bases and 1 base, there was a span of 8 bases. Germline loops: CDR1 SNHLY, CDR2 FYNNEI. CDR3 coding DNA: TGTGCCAGCAGTGAAAGGGACACCCAAGAGACCCAGTACTTC. Amino acids: CASSERDTQETQYF.

This clonotype was seen a few times. V gene TRBV20-1 combines with J gene TRBJ2-1, with 7 bases fitting TRBD1. The CDR3 has 11 residues. V trimming: 5 bases; J trimming: 7 bases; junction bases outside the gene matches: 2. Germline values: CDR1 DFQATT, CDR2 SNEGSKA (reference sequence). The CDR3 is CSARQGNEQFF. The CDR3 region has the DNA TGCAGTGCTCGACAGGGAAATGAGCAGTTCTTC.

The gene calls are TRBV5-1 and TRBJ1-2; D unresolved. V lost 6 bases and J 7 bases, leaving 19 bases between the germline ends. The CDR3 extends over 14 amino acids. CDR1 is SGHRS and CDR2 is YFSETQ in the germline V gene. The CDR3 coding sequence is TGCGCCAGCACTTTAGAATTGCCCAGTGGTGGCTACACCTTC. Residues: CASTLELPSGGYTF.

A single count supports this clonotype. The J gene is TRBJ1-6, the V gene TRBV3-1; 8 nucleotides match TRBD1. This CDR3 spans 15 amino acids. V dropped 1 base and J dropped 11; count of bases not matched to a gene: 7. The germline CDR1 and CDR2 sequences are LGHDT and YNNKEL (reference sequence). The CDR3 sequence is CASSQADRDAAPLHF. In DNA form, the CDR3 reads TGTGCCAGCAGCCAAGCGGACAGGGACGCCGCACCCCTCCACTTT.

This clonotype was seen more than once but under ten times. The rearrangement uses TRBV10-1 and TRBJ2-5; no definite D call. Germline CDR1 is WNHNN and CDR2 is SYGVQD (reference sequence). Deletions cut 8 bases from V and 3 bases from J, with 16 bases between. CDR3 length equals 14 residues. CDR3 sequence: CASLRVQSKETQYF. CDR3 coding DNA: TGCGCCAGCTTAAGGGTACAGTCCAAAGAGACCCAGTACTTC.

CDR3 sequence (DNA): TGTGCCAGCAGCCAAGATCCCCCCGGGGCAGGGCTCTACGAGCAGTACTTC. Protein: CASSQDPPGAGLYEQYF. J is TRBJ2-4 and V is TRBV4-2; perhaps D is TRBD1 or TRBD2 (5 bases each). The DNA end is more similar to TRBJ2-7, so the J call may be wrong. The germline V gene encodes CDR1 LGHNA and CDR2 YNFKEQ. The CDR3 runs to 17 residues.

V gene TRBV5-1 combines with J gene TRBJ1-6; the D gene is possibly TRBD1 (6 bases). The CDR3 length is 14 residues. Deletions cut 4 bases from V and 8 bases from J, with 13 bases between. Per germline, CDR1 SGHRS and CDR2 YFSETQ. The CDR3 region has the DNA TGCGCCAGCAGCCAAGGACAGACCCATTCACCCCTCCACTTT. Translation gives CASSQGQTHSPLHF.

This clonotype came up once. The J gene is TRBJ2-1, the V gene TRBV3-1; 9 nucleotides line up with TRBD2. The CDR3 runs 16 residues. Trimming at V came to 3 bases and at J to 6 bases, leaving 9 bases not matched to a gene. The germline CDR1 and CDR2 sequences are LGHDT and YNNKEL (reference sequence). CDR3 nucleotide sequence: TGTGCCAGCAGCCACCCTTTAGCGGGGGATATCAATGAGCAGTTCTTC. It specifies CASSHPLAGDINEQFF.

This clonotype was seen a few times. This chain links TRBV14 with TRBJ2-5; D not resolved. The V end lost 0 bases, the J end lost 7 bases, and 6 bases lay between the germline ends. Germline V gene lookup returns CDR1 SGHDN and CDR2 FVKESK. This CDR3 has 12 residues. CDR3 in DNA: TGTGCCAGCAGCCAAGACGGGTTGACCCAGTACTTC. Translating it yields CASSQDGLTQYF.

Concerning this clonotype: This sequence may be a read error, since a much larger clone differs from it by one base. This rearrangement joins TRBV7-8 to TRBJ2-7, with 7 bases that match TRBD1. V lost 4 bases and J lost 2; bases outside the gene matches: 2. Germline V lookup: CDR1 SGHVS, CDR2 FQNEAQ. CDR3 length: 13 residues. CDR3 residues: CASSSDRTYEQYF. CDR3 bases: TGTGCCAGCAGCTCGGACAGGACCTACGAGCAGTACTTC. Drawing the rest from reference TRBV7-8 and TRBJ2-7, the complete variable domain is GAGVSQSPRYKVAKRGQDVALRCDPISGHVSLFWYQQALGQGPEFLTYFQNEAQLDKSGLPSDRFFAERPEGSVSTLKIQRTQQEDSAVYLCASSSDRTYEQYFGPGTRLTVT.

The chain uses TRBV3-1 and TRBJ1-1; D remains unclear. This CDR3 region has 16 residues. The germline V gene has CDR1 LGHDT and CDR2 YNNKEL (reference sequence). With 2 bases removed from V and 1 base from J, the gap between germline ends came to 14 bases. The CDR3 DNA reads as TGTGCCAGCAGCCAACCGTCTCTCACCCCGAACACTGAAGCTTTCTTT. Protein product: CASSQPSLTPNTEAFF. The variable domain in full, completed from reference TRBV3-1 and TRBJ1-1, reads DTAVSQTPKYLVTQMGNDKSIKCEQNLGHDTMYWYKQDSKKFLKIMFSYNNKELIINETVPNRFSPKSPDKAHLNLHINSLELGDSAVYFCASSQPSLTPNTEAFFGQGTRLTVV.

The rearrangement joins TRBV5-1 to TRBJ2-7, with TRBD2 matching over 10 bases. Near its end, the DNA agrees better with TRBJ2-5, so the J call may be wrong. The CDR3 is made up of 16 amino acids. CDR1 is SGHRS and CDR2 is YFSETQ in the germline V gene. The CDR3 protein is CASSLEVLAGAETQYF. In DNA, the CDR3 is TGCGCCAGCAGCTTGGAAGTCCTAGCGGGGGCGGAGACCCAGTACTTC.

CDR3 loop: CASRYGTGKETQYF. CDR3 in DNA: TGTGCCAGCCGTTACGGGACAGGGAAAGAGACCCAGTACTTC. The chain has TRBV12-3 or TRBV12-4 and TRBJ2-5, with 9 bases fitting TRBD1. The length of the CDR3 is 14 residues. V dropped 8 bases and J dropped 3; count of bases not matched to a gene: 7.

V is TRBV7-2 and J is TRBJ2-2, with D unclear. V lost 8 bases, J lost 5 bases, and 12 bases lay in between. CDR3 length equals 13 residues. Germline CDR1 and CDR2: SGHTA and FQGNSA. The CDR3 nucleotides read TGTGCCAGCTCTGAGCAGGTGACCGGGGAGCTGTTTTTT. Its protein is CASSEQVTGELFF.

A note on this clonotype: This may stem from a read error, because a much larger clone lies one nucleotide away. The gene calls are TRBV29-1 and TRBJ2-1; 7 bases map to TRBD1. The J call is in doubt because the DNA end fits TRBJ2-7 better. In germline, CDR1 is SQVTM, CDR2 ANQGSEA. CDR3 length: 16 residues. The CDR3 region is CSVETNRGGPFNEQYF. CDR3 nucleotides: TGCAGCGTTGAGACTAATCGAGGGGGCCCCTTCAATGAGCAGTACTTC.

J is TRBJ1-2 and V is TRBV25-1, with D possibly TRBD1 on 5 matching bases. V was cut by 3 bases and J by 4 bases, with 12 bases left in between. The CDR3 runs to 14 residues. Germline CDR1 and CDR2: MGHDK and SYGVNS. CDR3 amino acids: CASSELDSAYGYTF. In DNA form, the CDR3 reads TGTGCCAGCAGTGAGTTAGACAGTGCCTATGGCTACACCTTC.